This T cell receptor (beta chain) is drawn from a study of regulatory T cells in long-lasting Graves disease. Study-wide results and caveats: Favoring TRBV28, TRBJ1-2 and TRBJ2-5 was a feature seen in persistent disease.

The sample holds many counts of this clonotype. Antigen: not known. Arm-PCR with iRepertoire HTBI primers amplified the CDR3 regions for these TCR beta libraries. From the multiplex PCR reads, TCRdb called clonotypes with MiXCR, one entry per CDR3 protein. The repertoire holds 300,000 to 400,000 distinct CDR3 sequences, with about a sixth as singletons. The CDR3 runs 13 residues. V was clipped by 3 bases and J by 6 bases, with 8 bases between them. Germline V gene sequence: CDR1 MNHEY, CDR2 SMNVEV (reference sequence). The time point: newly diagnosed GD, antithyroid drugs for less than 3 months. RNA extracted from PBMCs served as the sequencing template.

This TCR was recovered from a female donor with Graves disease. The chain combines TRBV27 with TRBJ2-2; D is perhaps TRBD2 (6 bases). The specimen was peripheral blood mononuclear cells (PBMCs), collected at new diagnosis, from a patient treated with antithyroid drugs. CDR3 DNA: TGTGCCAGCAGTTTCTCGGGGGCCGGGGAGCTGTTTTTT. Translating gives CASSFSGAGELFF.